This is a list of T cell receptor beta chains from one sample in a study of T cell responses to AZD1222 COVID-19 vaccine. Sequencing was performed with immunoSEQ multiplex PCR; in TCRdb, only in-frame clones are kept and a portion is missing. The repertoire consists of tens of thousands of clones, with over 60% occurring once and the leading ten covering about 4.3%. The specimen comprised peripheral blood, sampled on day 0 of AZD1222 vaccination. Receptors were obtained from an adult in good health. CDR3s include the opening cysteine and the closing phenylalanine or tryptophan. The D gene is left open where the match is weak. Clone size is given for some rows only: seen once, a few or many times, or a class if the clone is expanded.

>TRBV7-9|14|NA|NA|TRBJ2-7
CASSIRDAKYEQYF
TGTGCCAGCAGTATCCGGGACGCCAAATACGAGCAGTACTTC
>TRBV14|14|NA|NA|TRBJ1-1
CASSQVRLSTEAFF
TGTGCCAGCAGCCAAGTAAGGCTGAGCACTGAAGCTTTCTTT
>TRBV27|16|NA|NA|TRBJ2-7
CASWGGTTGFVYEQYF
TGTGCCAGCTGGGGGGGGACGACAGGGTTCGTTTACGAGCAGTACTTC
>TRBV28|15|TRBD2|NA|TRBJ2-3
CASSALSGKTDTQYF
TGTGCCAGCAGTGCCCTTAGCGGGAAAACAGATACGCAGTATTTT
>TRBV19|16|TRBD1|NA|TRBJ1-4
CASSPSFGTGGEKLFF
TGTGCCAGTAGTCCGTCCTTCGGGACAGGGGGCGAAAAACTGTTTTTT
>TRBV7-2|15|NA|NA|TRBJ1-2
CASSFMTGPNYGYTF
TGTGCCAGCAGCTTCATGACAGGCCCTAACTATGGCTACACCTTC
>TRBV6-2/TRBV6-3|16|NA|NA|TRBJ2-2
CASSVRGQPNTGELFF
TGTGCCAGCAGTGTTCGAGGGCAGCCGAACACCGGGGAGCTGTTTTTT
>TRBV7-8|19|TRBD1|few|TRBJ1-2
CASSRSAYRGRDHNYGYTF
TGTGCCAGCAGCCGTTCCGCGTACAGGGGGAGGGATCATAACTATGGCTACACCTTC
>TRBV4-2|15|NA|few|TRBJ1-3
CASSRAGDSGNTIYF
TGTGCCAGCAGCCGAGCAGGGGACTCTGGAAACACCATATATTTT
>TRBV5-1|14|TRBD1|once|TRBJ2-3
CASRMGQGTDTQYF
TGCGCCAGCAGGATGGGACAGGGAACAGATACGCAGTATTTT
>TRBV6-5|12|NA|NA|TRBJ1-2
CASSSPDYGYTF
TGTGCCAGCAGTTCCCCGGACTATGGCTACACCTTC
>TRBV11-2|13|TRBD1|NA|TRBJ1-4
CASSKGAGEKLFF
TGTGCCAGCAGCAAGGGGGCAGGTGAAAAACTGTTTTTT
>TRBV28|15|NA|NA|TRBJ1-2
CASSSPGAGAYGYTF
TGTGCCAGCAGTTCCCCAGGGGCAGGGGCCTATGGCTACACCTTC
>TRBV20-1|15|TRBD1|NA|TRBJ1-5
CSASRGGMSNQPQHF
TGCAGTGCTAGTAGAGGGGGCATGAGCAATCAGCCCCAGCATTTT
>TRBV2|16|NA|NA|TRBJ1-6
CASEYGGSSYNSPLHF
TGTGCCAGCGAGTACGGGGGCAGCTCCTATAATTCACCCCTCCACTTT
>TRBV6-2/TRBV6-3|15|NA|NA|TRBJ2-2
CASSYNGDLGGELFF
TGTGCCAGCAGTTACAACGGGGACCTGGGCGGGGAGCTGTTTTTT